Presented here are 9 T cell receptor beta chains from one specimen sequenced in a study of identical twins. TCRdb used MiXCR to reprocess the 5' RACE reads, holding one entry per CDR3 protein. The sample includes roughly 280,000 distinct CDR3 sequences, roughly 8.6% seen only once; the top ten take 5.5% to 9%. These data are also associated with another study on yellow fever vaccine responses in identical twins.

The sample was CD8+ T cells sorted from blood. The origin of the receptors is a woman in her late teens or twenties in good health.

This clonotype was recorded at least ten times. The chain recombines TRBV20-1 with TRBJ1-5; D gene uncertain. Per the germline V gene, CDR1 is DFQATT and CDR2 is SNEGSKA (reference sequence). The CDR3 is 13 amino acids. V was clipped by 0 bases and J by 8 bases, with 11 bases between them. DNA of the CDR3: TGCAGTGCTAGAGATCAACCATGGGAGCCCCAGCATTTT. This gives the protein CSARDQPWEPQHF.

This clonotype was seen at least ten times. V usage is TRBV3-1 and J usage is TRBJ2-7; TRBD1 matches at 7 bases. CDR3 size: 17 residues. J gave up 3 bases and V 1 base, and 12 bases lay outside the gene matches. The V gene's germline CDR1 is LGHDT and CDR2 YNNKEL (reference sequence). CDR3 in amino acids: CASSQVWGRQGIYEQYF. As DNA, the CDR3 is TGTGCCAGCAGCCAAGTCTGGGGGCGACAGGGTATCTACGAGCAGTACTTC.

This clonotype was recorded at least ten times. The chain recombines TRBV15 with TRBJ2-1; D could derive from TRBD1 or TRBD2 (6 bases each). The germline gives CDR1 LNHNV, CDR2 YYDKDF (reference sequence). V gave up 7 bases and J gave up 4 bases, with 11 bases separating them. The CDR3 has 13 residues. The chain's CDR3 is CATTGASYNEQFF. CDR3 DNA: TGTGCCACCACGGGGGCGTCTTACAATGAGCAGTTCTTC. Full variable domain (remainder filled in from reference TRBV15 and TRBJ2-1): DAMVIQNPRYQVTQFGKPVTLSCSQTLNHNVMYWYQQKSSQAPKLLFHYYDKDFNNEADTPDNFQSRRPNTSFCFLDIRSPGLGDTAMYLCATTGASYNEQFFGPGTRLTVL.

This clonotype was observed at least ten times. The chain carries TRBV12-3 or TRBV12-4 and TRBJ1-6, with 8 bases lining up with TRBD1. CDR3 length equals 15 residues. Trimming at V came to 6 bases and at J to 9 bases, leaving 10 bases not matched to a gene. The CDR3 sequence is CASRGQAEGGSPLHF. DNA of the CDR3: TGTGCCAGCAGGGGACAGGCGGAGGGCGGTTCACCCCTCCACTTT.

A few counts support this clonotype. The chain couples TRBV27 to TRBJ2-7; D is uncertain. The V and J ends lost 3 bases and 0 bases respectively, with 9 bases between them. The germline V gene has CDR1 MNHEY and CDR2 SMNVEV (reference sequence). The CDR3 length is 14 residues. The CDR3 region is CASSFSPSSYEQYF. CDR3 coding DNA: TGTGCCAGCAGTTTTAGCCCCAGCTCCTACGAGCAGTACTTC.

This clonotype has more than one count but fewer than ten. The V call is TRBV11-1, the J call TRBJ2-3; 13 bases fit TRBD2. This CDR3 region has 20 residues. V lost 4 bases, J lost 1 base, and 14 bases stayed unmatched. The germline V gene encodes CDR1 SGHAT and CDR2 FQDESV (reference sequence). The CDR3 reads CASSSSGGLAGLKGTDTQYF. The CDR3 nucleotides read TGTGCCAGCAGCTCAAGCGGGGGACTAGCGGGGTTAAAAGGCACAGATACGCAGTATTTT.

This clonotype was counted at least ten times. V usage is TRBV4-1 and J usage is TRBJ2-1; D perhaps matches TRBD2 (5 bases). Germline assignment: CDR1 MGHRA and CDR2 YSYEKL. The CDR3 is made up of 13 amino acids. V was cut by 4 bases and J by 8 bases, with 12 bases left in between. CDR3 in amino acids: CASSPSYDYEQFF. DNA of the CDR3: TGCGCCAGCAGCCCTAGCTATGATTATGAGCAGTTCTTC.

The rearrangement links TRBV28 to TRBJ1-2; possibly TRBD1 for D (5 bases). Trimming stripped 8 bases from V and 4 bases from J, with 17 bases between. This CDR3 is built from 14 residues. CDR1 and CDR2 (germline): MDHEN, SYDVKM. The CDR3 bases are TGTGCCAGCCTACGCCGGGGACCGACCTATGGCTACACCTTC. Translated, it gives CASLRRGPTYGYTF.

In this sample, this clonotype turned up a few times. The CDR3 is CASSSRTGGIVDTQYF. CDR3 nucleotide sequence: TGTGCCAGCAGCTCCAGGACAGGGGGGATTGTCGATACGCAGTATTTT. The rearrangement joins TRBV9 to TRBJ2-3; 10 bases map to TRBD1. After removal of 4 bases from V and 6 bases from J, the junction contained 11 bases not matched to a gene. The germline CDR1 and CDR2 sequences are SGDLS and YYNGEE. This CDR3 is built from 16 residues.